This TCR beta chain came from a study of cytomegalovirus exposure and HLA in healthy donors. Findings and caveats of the study: The majority of CMV-associated TCR beta chains were reported as apparently HLA-restricted in a later analysis. It was approximately 160 TCR beta chains that were listed as cytomegalovirus-associated.

The PCR had 60 Vbeta and 13 Jbeta primers. The method was immunoSEQ multiplex PCR; TCRdb's version includes in-frame clones alone and lacks a portion of them. Among approximately 200,000 clones, over 70% were seen once, and the ten largest hold around 3.2%. The CDR3 is 19 residues long. The germline CDR1 and CDR2 sequences are ENHRY and SYGVKD. Donors counted as nominally healthy when sampled, yet unrecorded immune exposures were likely. Concerning this clone: Its antigen is not identified.

The chain uses TRBV10-3 and TRBJ2-5; 7 nucleotides align to TRBD2. Judging by the DNA end, TRBJ2-7 fits better; the J call may be wrong. This sequence was found in a woman in her twenties or thirties in good health and CMV-seropositive. The sequencing sample was made of PBMCs. CDR3 nucleotide sequence: TGTGCCATCAGTGAGGAGGGCGTAGGGCGGGAGTCCTCCTTTCCCGAGCAGTACTTC. Protein: CAISEEGVGRESSFPEQYF.